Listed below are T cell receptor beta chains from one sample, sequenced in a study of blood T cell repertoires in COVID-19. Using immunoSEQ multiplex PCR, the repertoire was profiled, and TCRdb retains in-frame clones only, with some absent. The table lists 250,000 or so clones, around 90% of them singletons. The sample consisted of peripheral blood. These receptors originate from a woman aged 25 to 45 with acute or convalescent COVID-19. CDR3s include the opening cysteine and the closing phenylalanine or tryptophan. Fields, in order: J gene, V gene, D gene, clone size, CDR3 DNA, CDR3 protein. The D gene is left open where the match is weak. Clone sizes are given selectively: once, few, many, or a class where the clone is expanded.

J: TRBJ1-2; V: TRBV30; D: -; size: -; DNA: TGTGCCTGGACCCCCGGGAGATCCTATGGCTACACCTTC; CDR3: CAWTPGRSYGYTF
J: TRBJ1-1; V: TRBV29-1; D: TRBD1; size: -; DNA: TGCAGCGCTCACAGGGGAACCACTGAAGCTTTCTTT; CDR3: CSAHRGTTEAFF
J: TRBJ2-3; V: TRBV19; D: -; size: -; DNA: TGTGCCAGTAGTCTCTACCCCTTCGAGACGCAGTATTTT; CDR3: CASSLYPFETQYF
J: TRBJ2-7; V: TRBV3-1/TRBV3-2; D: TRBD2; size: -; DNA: TGTGCCAGCAGCCAAGATCCCCTAGCGGGAGGTCTCTCCTACGAGCAGTACTTC; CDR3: CASSQDPLAGGLSYEQYF
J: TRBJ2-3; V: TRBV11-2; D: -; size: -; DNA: TGTGCCAGCAGCTTAGATCCGCGGGCAGATACGCAGTATTTT; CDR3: CASSLDPRADTQYF
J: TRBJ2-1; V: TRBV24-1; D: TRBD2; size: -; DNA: TGTGCCACCAGTGGACTAGCGGGGGCCTCCTACAATGAGCAGTTCTTC; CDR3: CATSGLAGASYNEQFF
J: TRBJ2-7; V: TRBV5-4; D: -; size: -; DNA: TGTGCCAGCAGCTGGATACTAGCTAACTCCTACGAGCAGTACTTC; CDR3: CASSWILANSYEQYF
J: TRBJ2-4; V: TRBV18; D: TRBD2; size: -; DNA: TGTGCCAGCTCACCACCGGGACTAGCGGTAACCAAAAACATTCAGTACTTC; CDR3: CASSPPGLAVTKNIQYF
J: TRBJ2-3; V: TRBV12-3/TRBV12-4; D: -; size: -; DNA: TGTGCCAGCCTCAGGGGTACAGATACGCAGTATTTT; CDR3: CASLRGTDTQYF
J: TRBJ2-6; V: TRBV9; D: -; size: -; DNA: TGTGCCAGCAGCCTCAGAGACAGGCAAGTTCTCTCTGGGGCCAACGTCCTGACTTTC; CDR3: CASSLRDRQVLSGANVLTF
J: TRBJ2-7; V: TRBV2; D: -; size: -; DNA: TGTGCCAGCAGGTACTCCGGATTCCGGGACAAGCCCTACGAGCAGTACTTC; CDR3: CASRYSGFRDKPYEQYF
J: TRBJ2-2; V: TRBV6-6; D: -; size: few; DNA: TGTGCCAGCAGTCCTTTAAACACCGGGGAGCTGTTTTTT; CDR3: CASSPLNTGELFF
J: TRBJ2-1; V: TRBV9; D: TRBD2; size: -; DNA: TGTGCCAGCAGCGCAGCCGGGACTACCTCCTACAATGAGCAGTTCTTC; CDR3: CASSAAGTTSYNEQFF
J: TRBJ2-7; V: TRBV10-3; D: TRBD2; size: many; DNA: TGTGCCATCGCGACTACGGGAGGTGGCTACGAGCAGTACTTC; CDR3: CAIATTGGGYEQYF
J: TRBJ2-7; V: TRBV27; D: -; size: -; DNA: TGTGCCAGCAGTAACACAGGGCTCTACGAGCAGTACTTC; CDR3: CASSNTGLYEQYF
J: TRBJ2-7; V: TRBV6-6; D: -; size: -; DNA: TGTGCCAGCAGTTACGGAAAGCGCTCAAGCTCCTACGAGCAGTACTTC; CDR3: CASSYGKRSSSYEQYF
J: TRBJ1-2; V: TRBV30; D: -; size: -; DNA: TGTGCCTGGATCAGGGAGGAGGGCTACACCTTC; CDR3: CAWIREEGYTF
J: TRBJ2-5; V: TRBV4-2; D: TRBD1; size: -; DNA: TGTGCCAGCAGCCAAAGGGGACAGGGAGGCCAAGAGACCCAGTACTTC; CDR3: CASSQRGQGGQETQYF
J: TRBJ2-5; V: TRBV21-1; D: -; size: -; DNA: TGTGCCAGCAGCAAAACCGGGACTAGCGGGAAACCATGGGAGGAGACCCAGTACTTC; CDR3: CASSKTGTSGKPWEETQYF
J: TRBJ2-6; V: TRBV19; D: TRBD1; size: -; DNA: TGTGCCAGTAGTGTGACAGGGGCTGGGGCCAACGTCCTGACTTTC; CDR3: CASSVTGAGANVLTF
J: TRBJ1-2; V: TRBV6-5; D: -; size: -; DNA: TGTGCCAGCAGTTCAATGTGGAGTGGCTACACCTTC; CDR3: CASSSMWSGYTF
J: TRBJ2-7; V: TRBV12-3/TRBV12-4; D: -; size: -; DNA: TGTGCCAGCAGCCGTACAGGGTATCAGCAGTACTTC; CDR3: CASSRTGYQQYF
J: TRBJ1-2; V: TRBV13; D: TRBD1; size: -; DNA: TGTGCCAGCAGCTTAATGTGGACAGGGGATGGCTACACCTTC; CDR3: CASSLMWTGDGYTF
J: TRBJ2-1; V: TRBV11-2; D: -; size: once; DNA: TGTGCCAGCAGCTCGACGGGAGCGGCAGTAGAGCAGTTCTTC; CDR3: CASSSTGAAVEQFF
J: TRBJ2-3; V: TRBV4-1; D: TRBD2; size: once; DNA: TGCGCCAGCAGCCCCCAAACAGCGGGAGGGCCCCCCACAGATACGCAGTATTTT; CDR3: CASSPQTAGGPPTDTQYF
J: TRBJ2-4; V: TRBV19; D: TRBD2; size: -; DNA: TGTGCCAGTAGTATAGATCCGGGACTAGCGGGAAACATTCAGTACTTC; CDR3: CASSIDPGLAGNIQYF
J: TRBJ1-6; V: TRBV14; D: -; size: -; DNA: TGTGCCAGCAGTCCCTTTAATTCACCCCTCCACTTT; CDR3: CASSPFNSPLHF
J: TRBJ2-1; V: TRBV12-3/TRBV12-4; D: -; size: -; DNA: TGTGCCAGCAGTTTAGGGGGCACGAATGAGCAGTTCTTC; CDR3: CASSLGGTNEQFF
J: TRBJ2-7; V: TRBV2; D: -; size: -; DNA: TGTGCCAGCAGTTTAGGGGCATCCTACGAGCAGTACTTC; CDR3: CASSLGASYEQYF
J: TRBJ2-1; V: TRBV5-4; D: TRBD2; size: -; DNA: TGTGCCAGCAGCTTGTCACTAGCGAGGAATGAGCAGTTCTTC; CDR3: CASSLSLARNEQFF
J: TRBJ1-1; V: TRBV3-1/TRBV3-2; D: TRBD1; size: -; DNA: TGTGCCAGCAGCCTTTGGGTCGACAGGGGGTTGGCTGAAGCTTTCTTT; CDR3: CASSLWVDRGLAEAFF
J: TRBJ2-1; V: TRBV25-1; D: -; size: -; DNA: TGTGCCAGCAGTGAAGGAGCAGGGTTTGTCAACAATGAGCAGTTCTTC; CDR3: CASSEGAGFVNNEQFF
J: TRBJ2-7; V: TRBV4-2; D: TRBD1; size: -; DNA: TGTGCCAGCAGCCAAGGGGGACAGTCCTACGAGCAGTACTTC; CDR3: CASSQGGQSYEQYF
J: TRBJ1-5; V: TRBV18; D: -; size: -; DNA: TGTGCCAGCTCACCAGGCCTGGGACTAGGCAATCAGCCCCAGCATTTT; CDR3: CASSPGLGLGNQPQHF
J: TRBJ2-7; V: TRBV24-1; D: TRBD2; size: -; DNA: TGTGCCACCAGTGACGTAGCGGGAGGGCCTTACGAGCAGTACTTC; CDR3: CATSDVAGGPYEQYF
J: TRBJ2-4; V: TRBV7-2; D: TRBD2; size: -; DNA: TGTGCCAGCAGCTTAGGGGGACTAGCAAAAAACATTCAGTACTTC; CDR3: CASSLGGLAKNIQYF
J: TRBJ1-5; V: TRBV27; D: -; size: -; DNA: TGTGCCAGCAGTCTGCAGGGTTTTGATCAGCCCCAGCATTTT; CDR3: CASSLQGFDQPQHF
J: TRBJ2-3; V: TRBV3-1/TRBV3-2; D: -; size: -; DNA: TGTGCCAGCAGCCAAGGCACGGCGGGCTTCACAGATACGCAGTATTTT; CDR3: CASSQGTAGFTDTQYF
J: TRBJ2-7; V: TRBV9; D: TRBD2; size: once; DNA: TGTGCCAGCAGCGAGGCGGGAGGGAGCCGGGAGCAGTACTTC; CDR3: CASSEAGGSREQYF
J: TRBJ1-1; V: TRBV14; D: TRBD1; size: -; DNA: TGTGCCAGCAGCCAAGATCGAGGGACAGGGAACACTGAAGCTTTCTTT; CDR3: CASSQDRGTGNTEAFF
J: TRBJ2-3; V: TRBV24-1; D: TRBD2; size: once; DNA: TGTGCCACCAGTGAACTGCGACTAGCGGGAGGAGGGGATACGCAGTATTTT; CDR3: CATSELRLAGGGDTQYF
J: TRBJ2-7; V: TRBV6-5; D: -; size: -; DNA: TGTGCCAGCGACAGCTCCTACGAGCAGTACTTC; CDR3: CASDSSYEQYF
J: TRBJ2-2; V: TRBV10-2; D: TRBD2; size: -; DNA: TGCGCCAGCAGTGTACGGGGAAGGGCCGCGGGAGGGAAGAACACCGGGGAGCTGTTTTTT; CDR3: CASSVRGRAAGGKNTGELFF
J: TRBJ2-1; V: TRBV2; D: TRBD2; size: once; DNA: TGTGCCAGCAGGGGGACTAGCGGGATCAATGAGCAGTTCTTC; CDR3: CASRGTSGINEQFF
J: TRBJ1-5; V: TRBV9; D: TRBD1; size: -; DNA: TGTGCCAGCAGCTCCGGGACAGGAAAGCATCAGCCCCAGCATTTT; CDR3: CASSSGTGKHQPQHF
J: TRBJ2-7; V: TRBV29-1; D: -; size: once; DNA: TGCAGCGTTGATGCGGGGAGGGGGAATTCATACGAGCAGTACTTC; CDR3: CSVDAGRGNSYEQYF
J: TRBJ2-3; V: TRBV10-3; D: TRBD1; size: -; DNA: TGTGCCATCAGTGAGTCGTTTCTACAGGGGGCCCCGCAGTATTTT; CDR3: CAISESFLQGAPQYF
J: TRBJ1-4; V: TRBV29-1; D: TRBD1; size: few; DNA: TGCAGCGTTGTGGGGACAGGGGAAAAACTGTTTTTT; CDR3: CSVVGTGEKLFF
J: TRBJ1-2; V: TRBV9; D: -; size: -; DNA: TGTGCCAGCAGCGAGACAGATCACTATGGCTACACCTTC; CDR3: CASSETDHYGYTF
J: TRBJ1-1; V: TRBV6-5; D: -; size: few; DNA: TGTGCCAGCAGTTACTACGGTGGTACTGAAGCTTTCTTT; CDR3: CASSYYGGTEAFF